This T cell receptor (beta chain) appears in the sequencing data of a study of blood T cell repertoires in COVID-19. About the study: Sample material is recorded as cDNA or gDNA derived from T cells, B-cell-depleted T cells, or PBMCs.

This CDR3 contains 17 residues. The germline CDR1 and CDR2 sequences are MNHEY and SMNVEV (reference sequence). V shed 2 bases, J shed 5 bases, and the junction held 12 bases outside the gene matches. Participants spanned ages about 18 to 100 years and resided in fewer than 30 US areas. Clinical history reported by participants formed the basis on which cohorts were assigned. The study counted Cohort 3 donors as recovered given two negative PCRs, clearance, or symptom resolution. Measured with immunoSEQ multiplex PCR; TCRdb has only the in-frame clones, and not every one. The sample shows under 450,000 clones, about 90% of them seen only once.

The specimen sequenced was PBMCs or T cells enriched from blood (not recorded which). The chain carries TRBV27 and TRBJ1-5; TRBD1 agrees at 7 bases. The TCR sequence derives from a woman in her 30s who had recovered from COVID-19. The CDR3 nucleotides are TGTGCCAGCAGTTTAGGGGCAGGGGGACCCAGGGATCAGCCCCAGCATTTT. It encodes CASSLGAGGPRDQPQHF.